Below are 20 T cell receptor beta chains sequenced from a single sample in a study of T cells in Graves' hyperthyroidism and ophthalmopathy. Amplification targeted TCR beta CDR3 regions from RNA transcripts. First-round RT-PCR targeting the TCR CDR3 was performed with the HTBI primer set. TCRdb re-derived calls from the multiplex PCR reads in MiXCR, one entry per CDR3 protein. The profile shows about 420,000 distinct CDR3 sequences, about a sixth of them singletons. The sample comprised blood. These receptors originate from a woman aged 18-35 years with Graves' hyperthyroidism.

The chain uses TRBV5-1 and TRBJ1-1; 8 bases are a match to TRBD1. Germline-derived CDR1 and CDR2 are SGHRS and YFSETQ. The CDR3 contains 13 residues. J lost 3 bases, V lost 3 bases, and 1 base had no gene match. The CDR3 sequence: CASSYRGDTEAFF. CDR3 coding DNA: TGCGCCAGCAGCTACAGGGGGGACACTGAAGCTTTCTTT.

This rearrangement joins TRBV28 to TRBJ1-6, with 10 bases matching TRBD1. The J segment lost 9 bases and the V segment lost 1 base, leaving 6 bases of the junction unmatched. CDR3 length: 16 residues. Germline V CDR1 and CDR2: MDHEN, SYDVKM. The DNA of the CDR3 is TGTGCCAGCAGTTTATATAGCGGGACAGGGGTTTCACCCCTCCACTTT. This translates into CASSLYSGTGVSPLHF.

The chain is built from TRBV7-2 and TRBJ2-3, with a possible D match to TRBD2 (6 bases). The CDR3 is 21 amino acids. CDR1 is SGHTA, CDR2 FQGNSA, per germline. V was trimmed by 1 base and J by 0 bases, leaving 26 bases between them. The CDR3 bases are TGTGCCAGCAGCTTAGTAGGTTGGGGGACGGGAGTTGCTGGTAGCACAGATACGCAGTATTTT. As protein: CASSLVGWGTGVAGSTDTQYF.

V usage is TRBV28 and J usage is TRBJ1-2; no clear D. CDR3 size: 12 residues. The V end was cut by 5 bases, the J end by 7 bases, with 11 bases between. Looked up from germline, CDR1 is MDHEN and CDR2 is SYDVKM. CDR3 in amino acids: CASSPPSGGYTF. The CDR3 region has the DNA TGTGCCAGCAGTCCCCCTTCGGGTGGCTACACCTTC.

This clonotype was detected a few times. The J gene is TRBJ1-5, the V gene TRBV24-1, with 9 positions matching TRBD1. This CDR3 is built from 14 residues. J lost 6 bases, V lost 5 bases, and 4 bases had no gene match. The germline gives CDR1 KGHDR, CDR2 SFDVKD. Written as DNA, the CDR3 is TGTGCCACCAGTGGGACAGGGGCTGCTCAGCCCCAGCATTTT. As protein: CATSGTGAAQPQHF.

The chain combines TRBV12-3 or TRBV12-4 with TRBJ2-3; 8 positions match TRBD1. This CDR3 spans 14 amino acids. After removal of 6 bases from V and 5 bases from J, the junction contained 7 bases not matched to a gene. This CDR3 is CASSPDRDGDTQYF. Written as DNA, the CDR3 is TGTGCCAGCAGCCCGGACAGGGATGGAGATACGCAGTATTTT.

The V gene is TRBV19, the J gene TRBJ2-7; D perhaps matches TRBD2 (5 bases). The V end was cut by 8 bases, the J end by 0 bases, with 14 bases between. CDR3 length equals 14 residues. Germline CDR1 and CDR2: LNHDA and SQIVND (reference sequence). The CDR3 spells CASGEGRDSYEQYF. Written as DNA, the CDR3 is TGTGCCAGTGGAGAAGGACGGGACTCCTACGAGCAGTACTTC.

There are many counts of this clonotype. The rearrangement uses TRBV3-1 and TRBJ2-1; D tentatively fits TRBD1 or TRBD2 (5 bases each). V gave up 1 base and J gave up 7 bases, with 17 bases separating them. The germline gives CDR1 LGHDT, CDR2 YNNKEL (reference sequence). The CDR3 totals 16 residues. The CDR3 protein is CASSQAGAKTHNEQFF. The CDR3 DNA reads as TGTGCCAGCAGCCAAGCCGGGGCCAAAACACATAATGAGCAGTTCTTC.

In its sample, this clonotype was seen a few times. V is TRBV5-1 and J is TRBJ2-5; 7 bases are a match to TRBD1. The CDR3 extends over 13 amino acids. Germline CDR1 SGHRS, CDR2 YFSETQ. V trimming: 2 bases; J trimming: 4 bases; junction bases outside the gene matches: 2. The DNA of the CDR3 is TGCGCCAGCAGCTTACAGGGGACAGAGACCCAGTACTTC. As protein: CASSLQGTETQYF. The full variable domain, with the rest looked up from reference TRBV5-1 and TRBJ2-5, is KAGVTQTPRYLIKTRGQQVTLSCSPISGHRSVSWYQQTPGQGLQFLFEYFSETQRNKGNFPGRFSGRQFSNSRSEMNVSTLELGDSALYLCASSLQGTETQYFGPGTRLLVL.

This clonotype occurred a few times. J is TRBJ2-3 and V is TRBV5-1; D is unresolved. The CDR3 loop spans 14 amino acids. Germline lookup yields CDR1 SGHRS and CDR2 YFSETQ. Trimming pared 2 bases from V and 5 bases from J, leaving 12 bases between. The CDR3: CASSFGQSIDTQYF. The CDR3 bases are TGCGCCAGCAGCTTCGGTCAATCAATAGATACGCAGTATTTT.

This clonotype appeared many times. The chain is built from TRBV4-1 and TRBJ1-1; D call uncertain. Germline loops: CDR1 MGHRA, CDR2 YSYEKL. The CDR3 has 14 amino acids. V lost 0 bases to trimming and J lost 0 bases, with 5 bases between them. The CDR3 region is CASSQDLLNTEAFF. In DNA form, the CDR3 reads TGCGCCAGCAGCCAAGATCTACTGAACACTGAAGCTTTCTTT.

This clonotype was recorded many times. CDR3: CASSRQGAFNEQFF. The DNA for the CDR3 is TGTGCCAGCAGTCGACAGGGGGCGTTCAATGAGCAGTTCTTC. J is TRBJ2-1 and V is TRBV12-3 or TRBV12-4; 10 positions agree with TRBD1. The CDR3 extends over 14 amino acids. With 5 bases clipped from V and 6 bases from J, the junction kept 4 bases outside the gene matches.

V usage is TRBV20-1 and J usage is TRBJ2-1; 9 positions agree with TRBD2. The CDR3 runs to 14 residues. Germline assignment: CDR1 DFQATT and CDR2 SNEGSKA (reference sequence). V lost 1 base, J lost 4 bases, and 2 bases stayed unmatched. CDR3: CSARGGGAYNEQFF. In nucleotides, the CDR3 is TGCAGTGCTAGAGGCGGGGGGGCTTACAATGAGCAGTTCTTC.

This clonotype was counted a few times. V is TRBV5-8 and J is TRBJ2-1, with 7 bases fitting TRBD2. CDR3 length equals 16 residues. Germline assignment: CDR1 SGHTS and CDR2 YDEGEE. Trimming removed 0 bases from V and 5 bases from J; junction bases left unmatched: 8. The CDR3 DNA reads TGTGCCAGCAGCTTGGAAACTAGCGCACGGGACAATGAGCAGTTCTTC. Amino acids: CASSLETSARDNEQFF. Drawing the rest from reference TRBV5-8 and TRBJ2-1, the complete variable domain is EAGVTQSPTHLIKTRGQQATLRCSPISGHTSVYWYQQALGLGLQFLLWYDEGEERNRGNFPPRFSGRQFPNYSSELNVNALELEDSALYLCASSLETSARDNEQFFGPGTRLTVL.

The rearrangement links TRBV9 to TRBJ1-1, with D unresolved. The CDR3 totals 13 residues. Per germline, CDR1 SGDLS and CDR2 YYNGEE. V lost 7 bases, J lost 4 bases, and 14 bases lay in between. The chain's CDR3 is CASSRVPATEAFF. The CDR3 nucleotides are TGTGCCAGCTCGAGGGTTCCGGCCACTGAAGCTTTCTTT.

This clonotype was seen ten or more times. This chain joins TRBV2 and TRBJ2-7; D remains ambiguous. Trimming shortened V by 2 bases and J by 3 bases, and 8 bases separated the two germline ends. CDR1 and CDR2 (germline): SNHLY, FYNNEI. The CDR3 consists of 13 residues. The CDR3 here is CASSEWQNYEQYF. In nucleotides, the CDR3 is TGTGCCAGCAGTGAATGGCAAAACTACGAGCAGTACTTC. Full variable domain (outside the CDR3, taken from reference TRBV2 and TRBJ2-7): EPEVTQTPSHQVTQMGQEVILRCVPISNHLYFYWYRQILGQKVEFLVSFYNNEISEKSEIFDDQFSVERPDGSNFTLKIRSTKLEDSAMYFCASSEWQNYEQYFGPGTRLTVT.

This chain links TRBV11-1 with TRBJ1-1; 7 nucleotides agree with TRBD1. The junction had 3 bases not matched to a gene; V was cut back by 2 bases and J by 3 bases. Germline-derived CDR1 and CDR2 are SGHAT and FQDESV (reference sequence). This CDR3 is 14 amino acids long. CDR3 sequence (DNA): TGTGCCAGCAGCTTAACAGGGGTCCACACTGAAGCTTTCTTT. It codes for CASSLTGVHTEAFF.

At least ten counts were recorded for this clonotype. The chain combines TRBV7-9 with TRBJ1-1; D might be TRBD1 (5 bases). Trimming shortened V by 4 bases and J by 1 base, and 13 bases separated the two germline ends. Germline assignment: CDR1 SEHNR and CDR2 FQNEAQ (reference sequence). CDR3 length: 15 residues. The CDR3 sequence: CASSWVGAPNTEAFF. The DNA for the CDR3 is TGTGCCAGCAGCTGGGTTGGGGCTCCGAACACTGAAGCTTTCTTT.

This clonotype has at least ten counts. V is TRBV3-1 and J is TRBJ2-7; no firm D call. The V gene lost 1 base and the J gene lost 6 bases, with 10 bases spanning the gap. Germline V lookup: CDR1 LGHDT, CDR2 YNNKEL (reference sequence). The CDR3 sequence is 13 residues long. DNA for the CDR3: TGTGCCAGCAGCCAAGGACAAAGCGTCGAGCAGTACTTC. The encoded protein is CASSQGQSVEQYF.

The V gene is TRBV2, the J gene TRBJ2-7, with D possibly called TRBD1 or TRBD2 (6 bases each). V was clipped by 8 bases and J by 5 bases, with 16 bases between them. The CDR3 spans 13 residues. Germline values: CDR1 SNHLY, CDR2 FYNNEI. CDR3 sequence: CASSLTGANEQYF. The DNA for the CDR3 is TGTGCCAGCTCCTTGACGGGGGCGAACGAGCAGTACTTC.